This T cell receptor (beta chain) is drawn from a study of beta chain features in type 1 diabetes (dated by TCRdb to between 2018 and 2020). General notes on the study: Mean age, gender distribution, total cell number and subset yield did not differ between patients and healthy donors. Naive and central memory subsets were obtained from all 30 or so donors, but regulatory and stem cell-like memory subsets were isolated from only 8 patients and roughly eight healthy donors. A total of about 110,000,000 sorted cells were examined across all samples, and a strong correlation was observed between cell number per subset and RNA yield. In the study, TCRB repertoires of sorted circulating CD4+ T cell subsets from recently diagnosed type 1 diabetes patients were compared with those of matched healthy donors. What the authors observed across the whole study: Shorter templates might have been favored by PCR, but patient and control samples were amplified and corrected together, so both groups would have been affected equally by any skew. Naive, central memory and regulatory TCRB repertoires appeared to be more alike among patients than among healthy donors. A moderate but significant shortening of TCRB CDR3 length was observed in type 1 diabetes patients in all four CD4+ subsets. Because the HLA sub-analyses included only small numbers of individuals, any influence of HLA type on TCRB rearrangement was left unresolved. Fewer insertions and more nucleotide deletions at VDJ recombination sites were observed in patients with type 1 diabetes, implying thymic rearrangement abnormalities. Because cDNA was sequenced instead of genomic DNA, highly expressing activated cells could be over-represented, though the groups showed no difference in activation or CD3 levels.

A single peripheral blood draw of approximately 100 mL on average was collected from each donor into heparinised tubes. A BD FACSAria II was used to sort naive, central memory, regulatory and stem cell-like memory CD4+ T cells with a panel that included CD45RO, CCR7, CD25, CD127, CD95 and CD27. All sorted populations exceeded 95% purity. PBMCs were isolated right away by Lymphoprep density gradient centrifugation and were stained directly, without culture. To minimize batch effects, samples were stained and sorted in pairs, one healthy donor with one patient per experiment. The High Capacity cDNA Reverse Transcription Kit was used to reverse transcribe all of the isolated RNA, meaning that expressed TCRB transcripts were what got sequenced. Deep immunoSEQ sequencing was applied to naive, central memory and regulatory T cell samples, giving an average of roughly 3.5 million total reads per sample. Sorted cells were lysed in RLT buffer and RNA was extracted with DNase-treated RNeasy Micro or Mini kits, depending on cell number. Each cell subset was processed separately to prevent cross-contamination, with patient and healthy donor samples processed together. Using the immunoSEQ multiplex PCR, TCRB sequences were amplified from cDNA into 87-bp fragments spanning the CDR3 region. Amplicons were sequenced on the Illumina HiSeq platform. On the authors' methods: Synthetic template baselines were used to correct PCR bias computationally, reads within Hamming distance 2 were collapsed together, and singletons that could not be merged were discarded. Reads were aligned against IMGT to assign V, D and J genes, CDR3 length and insertions or deletions at six rearrangement sites. Within each subset, clonotype counts were normalized to sorted cell number, and only after that were true diversity and Gini coefficients computed with the tcR R package. The overlap coefficient, calculated on TCRB nucleotide sequences, was used to quantify repertoire sharing. This immuneACCESS table, as held by TCRdb, lists in-frame sequences with V and J called but not all clones. Of the missing ones, under half trace to an unresolved V gene in checked studies; the others have no known cause. V and J calls and clone size are those listed in that table; D and trimming were worked out from the DNA. The table for this sample lists about 150,000 clones; almost 8% of them were counted only once. The leading ten clones occupy about 0.5% of the sample.

Concerning this clone itself: The target of this receptor is not known. No base-level quality is on record; no much larger clone is a single base apart.

V drops 2 bases and J drops 4 bases, leaving 14 bases in between. The CDR3 measures 15 amino acids from cysteine to phenylalanine. The retained sequence is limited to the CDR3, 45 bases, with the frame set at the first base. The germline V gene gives CDR1 as SNHLY and CDR2 as FYNNEI. The TCR was taken from a young man with type 1 diabetes. The rearrangement joined TRBV2 to TRBJ1-1; TRBD1 is a weak D gene call, 5 bases matching. The source material was central memory CD4+ T cells from blood. The CDR3 is CASSERGAGSTEAFF. The bases read TGTGCCAGCAGTGAACGTGGGGCCGGTAGCACTGAAGCTTTCTTT.